This T cell receptor (beta chain) was captured by sequencing in a study of T cell responses to AZD1222 COVID-19 vaccine. Points on this clone: No antigen is known for it.

After removal of 3 bases from V and 7 bases from J, the junction contained 7 bases not matched to a gene. The CDR3 is 15 residues long. The germline gives CDR1 KGHSH, CDR2 LQKENI. General observations from the study: Seropositivity was recorded at baseline in only 6 or 7 AZD1222 recipients.

The assay was immunoSEQ multiplex PCR, and TCRdb's table has in-frame clones only and misses some. In the table there are more than 95,000 clones, about 89% of which are singletons. The chain combines TRBV18 with TRBJ2-5, with 11 bases that match TRBD2. The sample was peripheral blood, taken on day 0 of AZD1222 vaccination. The clonotype comes from an adult in good health. In DNA form, the CDR3 reads TGTGCCAGCTCACCGGCTAGCGGGAGGCAGGGGACCCAGTACTTC. Its translation: CASSPASGRQGTQYF.